These 27 T cell receptor beta chains originate from one sample sequenced in a study of blood T cell repertoires in COVID-19. Measured with immunoSEQ multiplex PCR; TCRdb has only the in-frame clones, and not every one. This table holds about 340,000 clones, 86% found once. Sequencing was carried out using PBMCs or T cells enriched from blood (not recorded which). These TCRs come from a woman between 35 and 50 years old with acute COVID-19.

The CDR3 loop reads CASSLSGTGHLSVKLFF. DNA of the CDR3: TGTGCCAGCAGCTTGTCTGGGACAGGGCACTTGAGTGTAAAACTGTTTTTT. The chain recombines TRBV5-6 with TRBJ1-4, with TRBD1 matching over 9 bases. This CDR3 contains 17 residues. With V trimmed by 1 base and J by 10 bases, 14 bases remained unmatched. Germline V CDR1 and CDR2: SGHDT, YYEEEE.

V gene TRBV5-4 combines with J gene TRBJ1-3, with unresolved D. CDR3 length: 15 residues. V gave up 3 bases and J gave up 0 bases, with 10 bases separating them. Germline V lookup: CDR1 SGHNT, CDR2 YYREEE (reference sequence). The CDR3 sequence is CASSSAGVSGNTIYF. The CDR3 region has the DNA TGTGCCAGCAGCTCGGCAGGTGTCTCTGGAAACACCATATATTTT.

The rearrangement uses TRBV3-1 (or the pseudogene TRBV3-2) and TRBJ1-5; possibly TRBD1 for D (5 bases). Trimming cost V 3 bases and J 11 bases, with 11 bases left between them. CDR3 length equals 12 residues. Germline loops: CDR1 LGHDT, CDR2 YNNKEL (reference sequence). In nucleotides, the CDR3 is TGTGCCAGCAGCCATTCCGGGGGGGCCCAGCATTTT. Amino acid sequence: CASSHSGGAQHF.

The chain carries TRBV28 and TRBJ2-3, with a possible D match to TRBD2 (5 bases). The CDR3 is made up of 15 amino acids. CDR1 and CDR2 from the germline V gene are MDHEN and SYDVKM. V was pared by 8 bases and J by 2 bases, with 17 bases between. The CDR3 region is CASPPGLADTDTQYF. The CDR3 DNA follows: TGTGCCAGCCCCCCGGGCCTAGCAGACACAGATACGCAGTATTTT.

As to this clone: Mismatch with germline at one junction end may stem from a read error. The CDR3 region is CASSGRRDGVKEQYF. CDR3 nucleotide sequence: TGTGCCAGCTCGGGGAGACGGGATGGTGTAAAGGAGCAATACTTC. This chain connects TRBV27 to TRBJ2-7, with TRBD2 as a possible D gene (5 bases). The germline V gene encodes CDR1 MNHEY and CDR2 SMNVEV (reference sequence). The CDR3 totals 15 residues.

CDR3 sequence reads: CASRVQETQYF. The CDR3 DNA reads TGTGCCAGCCGCGTTCAAGAGACCCAGTACTTC. The chain uses TRBV6-5 and TRBJ2-5; no definite D call. V lost 8 bases and J 2 bases, leaving 6 bases between the germline ends. There are 11 residues in the CDR3. Germline V gives CDR1 MNHEY, CDR2 SVGAGI.

Here the CDR3 DNA reads TGCGCCAGCAGCCTTGACGGGGGAAGCTCCTACGAGCAGTACTTC. Translated, it gives CASSLDGGSSYEQYF. The chain couples TRBV5-1 to TRBJ2-7; maybe TRBD2 (6 bases). Germline lookup yields CDR1 SGHRS and CDR2 YFSETQ. The CDR3 sequence is 15 residues long. The V end was cut by 4 bases, the J end by 0 bases, with 14 bases between.

This chain joins TRBV6-2 or TRBV6-3 and TRBJ2-3; the D gene is possibly TRBD2 (5 bases). V shed 4 bases and J shed 4 bases, with 21 bases lying between them. The CDR3 loop spans 17 amino acids. Germline loops: CDR1 MNHEY, CDR2 SVGEGT. The CDR3 here is CASSSRSRRGPADTQYF. CDR3 nucleotides: TGTGCCAGCAGTTCAAGGTCTAGGCGCGGGCCCGCAGATACGCAGTATTTT.

The rearrangement uses TRBV4-3 and TRBJ2-2; TRBD1 matches at 7 bases. The CDR3 totals 17 residues. Germline CDR1 and CDR2: LGHNA and YSLEER. The ends lost 6 bases at V and 2 bases at J; junction bases unmatched: 12. Written as DNA, the CDR3 is TGCGCCAGCAGTCTACAGGGGATATTTCTCAACACCGGGGAGCTGTTTTTT. Amino acid sequence: CASSLQGIFLNTGELFF.

The chain employs TRBV3-1 (or the pseudogene TRBV3-2) and TRBJ2-2; D perhaps matches TRBD2 (6 bases). The length of the CDR3 is 17 residues. V lost 4 bases, J lost 4 bases, and 19 bases lay in between. Germline CDR1 reads LGHDT; CDR2 reads YNNKEL (reference sequence). The CDR3 is CASSPFSRDGSTGELFF. The CDR3 coding sequence is TGTGCCAGCAGCCCATTTAGTAGGGACGGGAGCACCGGGGAGCTGTTTTTT.

Ten or more counts support this clone. The chain recombines TRBV5-6 with TRBJ2-3, with a tentative D call TRBD1 (5 bases). Trimming left V 0 bases short and J 8 bases short, with 10 bases between. Germline lookup yields CDR1 SGHDT and CDR2 YYEEEE. The CDR3 is 13 amino acids. The CDR3 bases are TGTGCCAGCAGCTTGGCCGAAGGGGCTACGCAGTATTTT. The encoded protein is CASSLAEGATQYF.

The chain links TRBV19 to TRBJ1-5; D possibly corresponds to TRBD1 (5 bases). V was shortened by 8 bases and J by 6 bases, with 17 bases between the two germline ends. Germline V CDR1 and CDR2: LNHDA, SQIVND (reference sequence). The CDR3 consists of 14 residues. The DNA of the CDR3 is TGTGCCAGTTCCCCCCGGCAGGGCGGTCAGCCCCAGCATTTT. Translation: CASSPRQGGQPQHF.

V is TRBV13 and J is TRBJ2-1, with a possible D match to TRBD2 (5 bases). Germline V CDR1 and CDR2: PRHDT, FYEKMQ (reference sequence). With 7 bases removed from V and 0 bases from J, the gap between germline ends came to 16 bases. This CDR3 spans 16 amino acids. CDR3 protein: CASTTRGLSSYNEQFF. CDR3 nucleotide sequence: TGTGCCAGCACGACCCGCGGACTCAGCTCCTACAATGAGCAGTTCTTC.

The V gene is TRBV7-8, the J gene TRBJ2-6; TRBD1 is a possible D gene (5 bases). Germline CDR1 is SGHVS and CDR2 is FQNEAQ. The CDR3 contains 16 residues. Trimming removed 0 bases at V and 0 bases at J, with 6 bases between. The CDR3 nucleotides read TGTGCCAGCAGCTTAGCAAGGGGCTCTGGGGCCAACGTCCTGACTTTC. The encoded protein is CASSLARGSGANVLTF.

V is TRBV12-5 and J is TRBJ2-3; 7 nucleotides agree with TRBD2. CDR1 and CDR2 from the germline V gene are LGHNT and FRNRAP. This CDR3 spans 14 amino acids. Germline trimming cut 2 bases from V and 6 bases from J; bases unmatched to any gene: 5. The CDR3 reads CASGLTAGGDTQYF. CDR3 DNA sequence: TGTGCTAGTGGTTTGACTGCCGGGGGGGATACGCAGTATTTT.

V usage is TRBV6-5 and J usage is TRBJ2-5, with 7 positions matching TRBD2. J lost 1 base, V lost 5 bases, and 4 bases had no gene match. Germline CDR1 MNHEY, CDR2 SVGAGI. The CDR3 is made up of 14 amino acids. The CDR3 nucleotides are TGTGCCAGCAGTACCCCGGGGGGCCAAGAGACCCAGTACTTC. Its protein product is CASSTPGGQETQYF.

The chain recombines TRBV12-3 or TRBV12-4 with TRBJ1-4; D unclear. Trimming removed 5 bases from V and 7 bases from J, with 5 bases in between. This CDR3 has 11 amino acids. The CDR3 DNA sequence: TGTGCCAGCAGTACTCGTGAAAAACTGTTTTTT. Translation gives CASSTREKLFF.

This chain joins TRBV19 and TRBJ1-1, with D unclear. The CDR3 consists of 14 residues. Trimming removed 7 bases from V and 6 bases from J, with 18 bases in between. CDR1 and CDR2 from the germline V gene are LNHDA and SQIVND (reference sequence). In DNA, the CDR3 is TGTGCCAGTACTAACACCCGGGTGAGCCCTGAAGCTTTCTTT. Residues: CASTNTRVSPEAFF.

The DNA of the CDR3 is TGTGCCAGCAGCTTAGGACACCCCTACAATGAGCAGTTCTTC. Amino acid sequence: CASSLGHPYNEQFF. The chain carries TRBV7-2 and TRBJ2-1, with unresolved D. The CDR3 spans 14 residues. Trimming pared 1 base from V and 2 bases from J, leaving 6 bases between. Germline V CDR1 and CDR2: SGHTA, FQGNSA. Complete variable domain (other parts from reference TRBV7-2 and TRBJ2-1): GAGVSQSPSNKVTEKGKDVELRCDPISGHTALYWYRQSLGQGLEFLIYFQGNSAPDKSGLPSDRFSAERTGGSVSTLTIQRTQQEDSAVYLCASSLGHPYNEQFFGPGTRLTVL.

The rearrangement links TRBV4-1 to TRBJ2-7; unclear D gene. Trimming pared 2 bases from V and 1 base from J, leaving 9 bases between. The length of the CDR3 is 14 residues. CDR1 MGHRA and CDR2 YSYEKL come from the germline V gene. Here the CDR3 DNA reads TGCGCCAGCAGCCAAATCTCAGGTTCCTACGAGCAGTACTTC. It encodes CASSQISGSYEQYF.

The chain joins TRBV10-3 to TRBJ1-2; D remains ambiguous. The CDR3 length is 12 residues. Germline CDR1 and CDR2: ENHRY and SYGVKD. V lost 3 bases and J lost 4, with 6 bases in between. CDR3 DNA: TGTGCCATCAGTGAAAACACCTATGGCTACACCTTC. Translating gives CAISENTYGYTF.

This clone was observed a few times. The gene calls are TRBV3-1 (or the pseudogene TRBV3-2) and TRBJ1-3; D unclear. CDR1 and CDR2 (germline): LGHDT, YNNKEL (reference sequence). The CDR3 contains 14 residues. The V and J ends lost 1 base and 2 bases respectively, with 6 bases between them. In nucleotides, the CDR3 is TGTGCCAGCAGCCAAGGACACACTGGAAACACCATATATTTT. Translating it yields CASSQGHTGNTIYF.

There are a few counts of this clone. CDR3 sequence (DNA): TGTGCCAGTAGTACCCAGGACAGGGGCTACGAGCAGTACTTC. This codes for CASSTQDRGYEQYF. This chain connects TRBV19 to TRBJ2-7, with 9 positions matching TRBD1. With 4 bases clipped from V and 3 bases from J, the junction kept 4 bases outside the gene matches. This CDR3 spans 14 amino acids. Germline V gene lookup returns CDR1 LNHDA and CDR2 SQIVND (reference sequence).

The chain is built from TRBV28 and TRBJ1-1, with D maybe TRBD1 (6 bases). This CDR3 region has 14 residues. Germline V gene data show CDR1 as MDHEN and CDR2 as SYDVKM. V was cut by 6 bases and J by 0 bases, with 11 bases left in between. CDR3 protein: CASRGQSMNTEAFF. In nucleotides, the CDR3 is TGTGCCAGCAGAGGACAGTCCATGAACACTGAAGCTTTCTTT. Supplemented by reference TRBV28 and TRBJ1-1, the full variable domain reads DVKVTQSSRYLVKRTGEKVFLECVQDMDHENMFWYRQDPGLGLRLIYFSYDVKMKEKGDIPEGYSVSREKKERFSLILESASTNQTSMYLCASRGQSMNTEAFFGQGTRLTVV.

The chain employs TRBV6-1 and TRBJ2-5; 7 bases are a match to TRBD1. Germline loops: CDR1 MNHNS, CDR2 SASEGT. There are 16 residues in the CDR3. V was clipped by 1 base and J by 0 bases; unmatched bases: 5. The CDR3 DNA is TGTGCCAGCAGTGAAGATTGGGACAGCCACCAAGAGACCCAGTACTTC. Translation: CASSEDWDSHQETQYF.

The chain employs TRBV19 and TRBJ2-7; TRBD1 might be the D (6 bases). V lost 3 bases, J lost 0 bases, and 12 bases lay in between. CDR1 LNHDA and CDR2 SQIVND come from the germline V gene (reference sequence). The CDR3 loop spans 15 amino acids. CDR3 in DNA: TGTGCCAGTAGTATCGGACAGCCCAACTCCTACGAGCAGTACTTC. Amino acid sequence: CASSIGQPNSYEQYF.

This clone was counted a single time. The rearrangement uses TRBV4-1 and TRBJ2-3; 10 nucleotides match TRBD2. The germline V gene encodes CDR1 MGHRA and CDR2 YSYEKL. J gave up 4 bases and V 1 base, and 8 bases lay outside the gene matches. The CDR3 length is 17 residues. The CDR3 loop is CASSQGGSAGGADTQYF. The CDR3 coding sequence is TGCGCCAGCAGCCAAGGAGGGTCAGCGGGGGGGGCAGATACGCAGTATTTT.